Detailed here is one T cell receptor (beta chain). This sample was included in a study of blood T cell repertoires in COVID-19. In the study overall: Donors in the United States, Italy and Spain gave samples during acute or convalescent COVID-19. PBMCs, B-cell-depleted T cells, or T cells provided the cDNA or gDNA that made up the material.

Per the authors' pipeline: Estimated nucleated cell counts came from reference gene primer amplification. The table came from immunoSEQ multiplex PCR; TCRdb's copy has only in-frame clones and leaves some out. That table furnishes V, J and clone size, whereas the DNA furnished D and trimming. The data show about 110,000 clones, roughly 91% seen once. The TCR sequence derives from a woman between 45 and 65 years old with acute or convalescent COVID-19. Sequenced sample: peripheral blood.

The CDR3 DNA sequence: TGTGCCACCAGCAGAGATTGGCAGGCCTACGAGCAGTACTTC. It yields the protein CATSRDWQAYEQYF. The V and J genes are TRBV15 and TRBJ2-7; D remains unclear. Germline loops: CDR1 LNHNV, CDR2 YYDKDF (reference sequence). Trimming removed 0 bases at V and 2 bases at J, with 8 bases between. This CDR3 contains 14 residues.